This T cell receptor beta chain was found in a study of siplizumab effects on memory and regulatory T cells. TCRdb keeps only in-frame clones here, not all; method: immunoSEQ multiplex PCR. The data contain 50,000 to 55,000 clones, over 85% of them seen just once; the ten biggest clones take up 15% to 20%. This clone was observed a handful of times. As yet, its antigen is unknown. Broader study findings: There appeared to be greater diversity in naive T cells than in memory cells, and naive T cells seemed major contributors to the alloresponse. Naive or memory phenotype assignment was not possible for roughly 80-97% of proliferating CD4+ or CD8+ clones. For mappable alloreactive CD4+ clones, the mean Treg-derived fraction was around 69% with siplizumab and 25% to 30% in controls.

Germline CDR1 MNHEY, CDR2 SMNVEV (reference sequence). The CDR3 runs 15 residues. The ends were cut back, 6 bases at V and 5 bases at J, with 17 bases in the middle. This chain uses TRBV27 with TRBJ1-5; D is perhaps TRBD1 (5 bases). Sequencing was performed on CD8+ T cells sorted from blood. The receptor was derived from a human donor in good health. The CDR3, as DNA: TGTGCCAGCAGCCAACGGGGGGAGATTTATCAGCCCCAGCATTTT. Protein product: CASSQRGEIYQPQHF.